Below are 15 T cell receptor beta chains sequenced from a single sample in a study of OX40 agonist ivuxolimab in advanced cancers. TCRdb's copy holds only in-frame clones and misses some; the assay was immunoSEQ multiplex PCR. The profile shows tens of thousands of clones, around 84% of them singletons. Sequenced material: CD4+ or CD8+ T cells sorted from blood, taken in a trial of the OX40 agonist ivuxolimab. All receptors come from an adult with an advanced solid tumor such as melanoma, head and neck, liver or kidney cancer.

Written as DNA, the CDR3 is TGTGCCAGTAGTATGAACAGGGACCCCTACGAGCAGTACTTC. Translating it yields CASSMNRDPYEQYF. The chain links TRBV19 to TRBJ2-7; possible D gene TRBD1, 6 bases. The CDR3 loop spans 14 amino acids. Germline V gives CDR1 LNHDA, CDR2 SQIVND (reference sequence). V lost 3 bases and J lost 2, with 11 bases in between.

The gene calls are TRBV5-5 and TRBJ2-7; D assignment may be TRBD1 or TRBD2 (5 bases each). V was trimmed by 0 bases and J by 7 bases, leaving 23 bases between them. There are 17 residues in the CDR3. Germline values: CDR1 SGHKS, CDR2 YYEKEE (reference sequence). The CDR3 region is CASSLGSVGTVSLEQYF. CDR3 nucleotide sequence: TGTGCCAGCAGCTTGGGTTCTGTAGGGACCGTGTCGTTGGAGCAGTACTTC.

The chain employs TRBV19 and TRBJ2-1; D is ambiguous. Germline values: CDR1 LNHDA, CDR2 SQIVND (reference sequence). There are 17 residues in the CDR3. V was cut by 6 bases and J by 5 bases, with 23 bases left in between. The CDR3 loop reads CASSPGSVIYVDNEQFF. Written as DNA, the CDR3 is TGTGCCAGTAGCCCTGGGTCAGTCATTTACGTGGACAATGAGCAGTTCTTC.

The CDR3 is CASSLAPGTAITGELFF. The DNA of the CDR3 is TGTGCCAGCAGCTTAGCGCCTGGGACAGCTATTACCGGGGAGCTGTTTTTT. The chain combines TRBV7-9 with TRBJ2-2; TRBD1 agrees at 7 bases. The CDR3 consists of 17 residues. The junction had 9 bases not matched to a gene; V was cut back by 0 bases and J by 5 bases. Germline V gives CDR1 SEHNR, CDR2 FQNEAQ (reference sequence).

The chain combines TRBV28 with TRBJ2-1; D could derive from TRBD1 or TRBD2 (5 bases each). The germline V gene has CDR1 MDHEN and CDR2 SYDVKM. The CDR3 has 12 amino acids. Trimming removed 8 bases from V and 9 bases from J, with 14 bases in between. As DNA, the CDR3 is TGTGCCAGCGGGGGTCTACGAGGTGAGCAGTTCTTC. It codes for CASGGLRGEQFF.

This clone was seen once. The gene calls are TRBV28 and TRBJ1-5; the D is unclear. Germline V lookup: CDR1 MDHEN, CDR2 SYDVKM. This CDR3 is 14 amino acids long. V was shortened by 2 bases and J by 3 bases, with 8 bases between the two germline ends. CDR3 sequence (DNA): TGTGCCAGCAGTTTAGGGCTGAACAATCAGCCCCAGCATTTT. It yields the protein CASSLGLNNQPQHF.

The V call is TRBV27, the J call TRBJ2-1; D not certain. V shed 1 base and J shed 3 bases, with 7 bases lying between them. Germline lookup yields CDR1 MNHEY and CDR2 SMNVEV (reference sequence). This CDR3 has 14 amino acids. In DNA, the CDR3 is TGTGCCAGCAGTTTATGGCCAGTCTACAATGAGCAGTTCTTC. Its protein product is CASSLWPVYNEQFF.

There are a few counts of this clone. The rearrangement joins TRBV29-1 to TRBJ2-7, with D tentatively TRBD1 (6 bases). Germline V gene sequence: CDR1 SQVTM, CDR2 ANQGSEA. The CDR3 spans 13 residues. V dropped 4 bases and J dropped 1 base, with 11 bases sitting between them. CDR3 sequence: CSVASRGSYEQYF. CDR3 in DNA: TGCAGCGTTGCGTCAAGGGGGTCCTACGAGCAGTACTTC.

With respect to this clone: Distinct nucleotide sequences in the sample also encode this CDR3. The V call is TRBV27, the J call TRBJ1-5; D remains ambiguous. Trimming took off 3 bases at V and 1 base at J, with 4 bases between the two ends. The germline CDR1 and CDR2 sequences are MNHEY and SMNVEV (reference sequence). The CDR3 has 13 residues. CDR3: CASSLGSNQPQHF. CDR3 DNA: TGTGCCAGCAGTTTGGGCAGCAATCAGCCCCAGCATTTT.

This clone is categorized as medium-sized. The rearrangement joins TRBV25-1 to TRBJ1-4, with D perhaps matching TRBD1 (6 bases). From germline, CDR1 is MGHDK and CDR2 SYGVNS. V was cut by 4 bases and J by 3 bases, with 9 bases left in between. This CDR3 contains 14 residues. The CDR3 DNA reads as TGTGCCAGCAGTGGGGACACCGCTAATGAAAAACTGTTTTTT. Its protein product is CASSGDTANEKLFF.

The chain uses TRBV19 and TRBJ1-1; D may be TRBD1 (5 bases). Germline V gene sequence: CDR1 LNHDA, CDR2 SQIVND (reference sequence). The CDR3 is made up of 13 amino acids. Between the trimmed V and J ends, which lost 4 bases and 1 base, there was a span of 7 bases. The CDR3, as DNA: TGTGCCAGTAGTACGACAGAGAACACTGAAGCTTTCTTT. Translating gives CASSTTENTEAFF.

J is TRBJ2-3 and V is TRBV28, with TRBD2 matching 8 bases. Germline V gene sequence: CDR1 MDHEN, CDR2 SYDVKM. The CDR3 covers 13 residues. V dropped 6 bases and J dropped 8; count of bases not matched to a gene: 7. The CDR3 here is CASRPGGAGTQYF. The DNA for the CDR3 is TGTGCCAGCAGGCCCGGGGGGGCTGGTACGCAGTATTTT.

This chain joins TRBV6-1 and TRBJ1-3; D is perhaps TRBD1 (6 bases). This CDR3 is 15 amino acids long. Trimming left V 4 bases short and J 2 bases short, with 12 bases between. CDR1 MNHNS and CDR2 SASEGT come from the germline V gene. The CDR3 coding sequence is TGTGCCAGCAGTGGAACGACAGGCGCTGGAAACACCATATATTTT. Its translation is CASSGTTGAGNTIYF.

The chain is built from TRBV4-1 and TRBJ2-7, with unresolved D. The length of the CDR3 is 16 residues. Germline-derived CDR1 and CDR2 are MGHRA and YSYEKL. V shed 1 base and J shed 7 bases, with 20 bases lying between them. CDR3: CASSQGGRQPMVEQYF. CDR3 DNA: TGCGCCAGCAGCCAAGGAGGACGCCAGCCAATGGTGGAGCAGTACTTC.

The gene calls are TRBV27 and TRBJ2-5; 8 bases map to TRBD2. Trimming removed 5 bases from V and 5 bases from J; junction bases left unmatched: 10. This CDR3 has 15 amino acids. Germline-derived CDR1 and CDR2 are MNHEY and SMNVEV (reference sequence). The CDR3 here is CASSPTSGGRETQYF. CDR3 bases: TGTGCCAGCAGTCCCACCTCGGGAGGGAGGGAGACCCAGTACTTC.